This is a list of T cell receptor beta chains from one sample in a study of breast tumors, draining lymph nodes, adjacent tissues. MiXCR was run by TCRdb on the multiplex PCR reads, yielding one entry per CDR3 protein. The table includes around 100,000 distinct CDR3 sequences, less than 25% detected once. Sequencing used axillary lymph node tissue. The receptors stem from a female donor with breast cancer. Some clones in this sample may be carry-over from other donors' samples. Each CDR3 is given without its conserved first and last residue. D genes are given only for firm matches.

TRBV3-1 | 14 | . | ASSQDPRPATGELF
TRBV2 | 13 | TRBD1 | ASSDRQGRYNEQF
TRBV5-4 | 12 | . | ASSTGTNSYEQY
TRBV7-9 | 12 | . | ASSLSGLNSPLH
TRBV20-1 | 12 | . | SAPMDGLNEKLF
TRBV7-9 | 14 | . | ASLPGSTPSTDTQY
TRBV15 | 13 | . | ATSRSLYRAEKLF
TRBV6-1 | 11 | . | ASEGWGNQPQH
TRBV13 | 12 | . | ASSRGWGDTEAF
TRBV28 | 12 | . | ASSFPAGGNGYT
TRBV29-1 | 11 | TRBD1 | SVGTGVAGELF
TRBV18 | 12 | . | ASSPGLRDVSYT
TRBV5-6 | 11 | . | ASSFDGYYEQY
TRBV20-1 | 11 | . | SARAGRGDTQY
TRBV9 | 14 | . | ASSVGVWVPGSTIY
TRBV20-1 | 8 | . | SAIKDGYT